This T cell receptor (beta chain) was sequenced in a study of control samples from healthy donors and cancer patients. The CDR3 totals 17 residues. Trimming left V 5 bases short and J 6 bases short, with 23 bases between. Germline V gene lookup returns CDR1 MGHRA and CDR2 YSYEKL. TCRdb's table, derived via immunoSEQ multiplex PCR, lists solely in-frame clones and lacks some. Among some 140,000 clones listed, roughly 92% were seen once. This clone was recorded once. The V and J genes are TRBV4-1 and TRBJ2-1, with D perhaps matching TRBD1 or TRBD2 (6 bases each). The receptor was derived from a young man in good health. The sequencing sample was made of blood. DNA for the CDR3: TGCGCCAGCAGCTCCGAGGGCTGGGGGGCGATACCCAATGAGCAGTTCTTC. This translates into CASSSEGWGAIPNEQFF.